One sample yielded the 24 T cell receptor beta chains listed below, sequenced in a study of cytomegalovirus exposure and HLA in healthy donors. PCR was performed using 60 Vbeta and 13 Jbeta primers. Some clones are missing from TCRdb's copy, which holds only in-frame ones; the method was immunoSEQ multiplex PCR. The sample holds approximately 170,000 clones; about 71% are singletons and the top ten take roughly 1.4%. Sequencing input: PBMCs. Receptor source: a man aged 45-65 years in good health and CMV-seronegative.

The V call is TRBV5-1, the J call TRBJ2-1; TRBD2 matches 10 bases. This CDR3 region has 17 residues. Trimming took 0 bases from V and 3 from J; bases not matched to a gene: 6. Germline V gene lookup returns CDR1 SGHRS and CDR2 YFSETQ. CDR3 nucleotides: TGCGCCAGCAGCTTGGGTGGGAGCGGGGGGGTCTACAATGAGCAGTTCTTC. Its translation is CASSLGGSGGVYNEQFF.

This clone has just a few counts. V usage is TRBV7-2 and J usage is TRBJ2-7; D not resolved. Germline CDR1 reads SGHTA; CDR2 reads FQGNSA. This CDR3 is built from 11 residues. Trimming left V 5 bases short and J 7 bases short, with 9 bases between. The CDR3 coding sequence is TGTGCCAGCAGCCCAGGTTGGGAGCAGTACTTC. Translating gives CASSPGWEQYF.

The CDR3 sequence is CASSLVVGGTDGYTF. The CDR3 bases are TGCGCCAGCAGCTTGGTCGTGGGCGGGACAGATGGCTACACCTTC. This chain connects TRBV5-1 to TRBJ1-2; 7 positions match TRBD1. With 0 bases clipped from V and 6 bases from J, the junction kept 8 bases outside the gene matches. The CDR3 is 15 amino acids. The V gene's germline CDR1 is SGHRS and CDR2 YFSETQ.

On this clone itself: Because the CDR3 is missing its conserved closing phenylalanine or tryptophan, this is likely a read error. The chain uses TRBV5-4 and TRBJ2-7, with 7 bases aligning to TRBD2. Unmatched junction bases numbered 10, after V lost 4 bases and J lost 0 bases. Per the germline V gene, CDR1 is SGHNT and CDR2 is YYREEE (reference sequence). The CDR3 runs 16 residues. CDR3 protein: CASSPTSVPSSYEQYL. CDR3 DNA: TGTGCCAGCAGCCCTACTAGCGTCCCGAGCTCCTACGAGCAGTACCTC.

The chain joins TRBV6-5 to TRBJ2-2, with 7 bases fitting TRBD1. V lost 6 bases to trimming and J lost 7 bases; unmatched junction nucleotides: 5. This CDR3 is built from 13 residues. Germline CDR1 reads MNHEY; CDR2 reads SVGAGI. CDR3 DNA sequence: TGTGCCAGCAGCCCACAGGGGATCGGGGAGCTGTTTTTT. This encodes CASSPQGIGELFF.

The chain employs TRBV5-4 and TRBJ2-2, with 10 bases aligning to TRBD1. V trimming: 3 bases; J trimming: 4 bases; junction bases outside the gene matches: 3. This CDR3 region has 15 residues. Germline V lookup: CDR1 SGHNT, CDR2 YYREEE (reference sequence). Here the CDR3 reads CASSWGQGTTGELFF. In DNA, the CDR3 is TGTGCCAGCAGCTGGGGACAGGGGACCACCGGGGAGCTGTTTTTT.

This sequence joins TRBV7-6 and TRBJ1-4; D is perhaps TRBD1 (6 bases). Trimming removed 2 bases at V and 7 bases at J, with 11 bases between. Germline V gives CDR1 SGHVS, CDR2 FNYEAQ. The length of the CDR3 is 14 residues. In DNA form, the CDR3 reads TGTGCCAGCAGCTTAAACACAGGGAGTGAAAAACTGTTTTTT. It specifies CASSLNTGSEKLFF.

The CDR3 DNA is TGTGCCAGTAGTATAGGTGGGGGCTCTAAGACCCAGTACTTC. Protein product: CASSIGGGSKTQYF. The V gene is TRBV19, the J gene TRBJ2-5; TRBD1 might be the D (6 bases). The CDR3 loop spans 14 amino acids. CDR1 is LNHDA, CDR2 SQIVND, per germline (reference sequence). V dropped 1 base and J dropped 6 bases, with 12 bases sitting between them.

V usage is TRBV27 and J usage is TRBJ1-3; TRBD1 matches at 7 bases. Germline values: CDR1 MNHEY, CDR2 SMNVEV (reference sequence). After removal of 5 bases from V and 4 bases from J, the junction contained 8 bases not matched to a gene. This CDR3 is built from 15 residues. CDR3 sequence reads: CASSPWTGPGNTIYF. The CDR3 coding sequence is TGTGCCAGCAGTCCGTGGACAGGCCCGGGAAACACCATATATTTT.

This clone occurred once. The gene calls are TRBV5-6 and TRBJ1-4; perhaps TRBD1 as D (6 bases). V lost 0 bases, J lost 3 bases, and 12 bases lay in between. Germline V gives CDR1 SGHDT, CDR2 YYEEEE. The CDR3 is made up of 16 amino acids. The chain's CDR3 is CASSLAGSGANEKLFF. The CDR3 nucleotides are TGTGCCAGCAGCTTGGCAGGGTCAGGGGCTAATGAAAAACTGTTTTTT.

A few counts support this clone. The J gene is TRBJ2-3, the V gene TRBV29-1; 7 bases fit TRBD2. In germline, CDR1 is SQVTM, CDR2 ANQGSEA. This CDR3 spans 14 amino acids. The V gene end was trimmed by 6 bases and the J gene end by 2 bases; junction bases not matched to a gene: 8. The CDR3 reads CSVWTRGLTDTQYF. In DNA, the CDR3 is TGCAGCGTGTGGACTAGAGGCCTCACAGATACGCAGTATTTT.

CDR3 in DNA: TGTGCCAGCAGCTTTCCGGGGATTGGCACTGAAGCTTTCTTT. It codes for CASSFPGIGTEAFF. The chain joins TRBV7-9 to TRBJ1-1, with D unresolved. There are 14 residues in the CDR3. Trimming shortened V by 3 bases and J by 4 bases, and 12 bases separated the two germline ends. Per germline, CDR1 SEHNR and CDR2 FQNEAQ (reference sequence).

The chain carries TRBV19 and TRBJ2-7, with D tentatively TRBD1 (6 bases). Looked up from germline, CDR1 is LNHDA and CDR2 is SQIVND (reference sequence). CDR3 size: 13 residues. Deletions cut 1 base from V and 3 bases from J, with 7 bases between. The CDR3 sequence: CASSIVQGYEQYF. Written as DNA, the CDR3 is TGTGCCAGTAGTATAGTACAGGGCTACGAGCAGTACTTC.

This chain connects TRBV21-1 to TRBJ2-7; TRBD1, as called in the table, went unchecked against the DNA. TRBV21-1 is a pseudogene locus. The CDR3 spans 13 residues. The CDR3 spells CASSKGQGDEQYF. In nucleotides, the CDR3 is TGTGCCAGCAGCAAAGGACAGGGTGACGAGCAGTACTTC.

The CDR3 DNA reads TGCGCCAGCAGTGTGGGAGTAAGAAACGAAAAACTGTTTTTT. This encodes CASSVGVRNEKLFF. J is TRBJ1-4 and V is TRBV10-2, with D hard to call. Germline V gene sequence: CDR1 WSHSY, CDR2 SAAADI. V lost 4 bases, J lost 8 bases, and 14 bases lay in between. The CDR3 has 14 residues.

This clone was counted a few times. The chain is built from TRBV7-9 and TRBJ1-4; TRBD1 matches at 10 bases. The junction had 6 bases not matched to a gene; V was cut back by 5 bases and J by 3 bases. There are 16 residues in the CDR3. Germline V gene sequence: CDR1 SEHNR, CDR2 FQNEAQ (reference sequence). The DNA of the CDR3 is TGTGCCAGCAGCATAGGGGGACAGGGGTCTAATGAAAAACTGTTTTTT. Encoded protein: CASSIGGQGSNEKLFF.

This clone appeared a few times. The chain carries TRBV4-3 and TRBJ1-5, with a tentative D call TRBD1 (6 bases). Trimming took 0 bases from V and 1 from J, leaving 7 bases between them. There are 15 residues in the CDR3. The germline V gene encodes CDR1 LGHNA and CDR2 YSLEER. The CDR3 here is CASSQEGGSNQPQHF. The CDR3 region has the DNA TGCGCCAGCAGCCAAGAAGGGGGAAGCAATCAGCCCCAGCATTTT.

The V gene is TRBV5-4, the J gene TRBJ1-5; TRBD1 matches 12 bases. Germline values: CDR1 SGHNT, CDR2 YYREEE (reference sequence). Germline trimming cut 5 bases from V and 1 base from J; bases unmatched to any gene: 10. The CDR3 covers 18 residues. Here the CDR3 reads CASRPRDRGRGSNQPQHF. CDR3 nucleotide sequence: TGTGCCAGCAGGCCCCGGGACAGGGGGCGAGGGAGCAATCAGCCCCAGCATTTT.

The gene calls are TRBV7-2 and TRBJ2-5; 8 positions agree with TRBD2. V trimming: 1 base; J trimming: 6 bases; junction bases outside the gene matches: 13. The CDR3 runs 17 residues. The germline CDR1 and CDR2 sequences are SGHTA and FQGNSA. CDR3 loop: CASSLGRGAGEFQTQYF. The CDR3, as DNA: TGTGCCAGCAGCTTAGGCCGGGGAGCGGGGGAATTCCAGACCCAGTACTTC.

The V call is TRBV15, the J call TRBJ1-1, with 7 positions matching TRBD1. This CDR3 has 13 amino acids. CDR1 is LNHNV, CDR2 YYDKDF, per germline (reference sequence). V lost 0 bases and J lost 11; bases outside the gene matches: 6. The CDR3 DNA is TGTGCCACCAGCAGAGATGTTCAGGGGGAGGCTTTCTTT. This encodes CATSRDVQGEAFF.

This clone has just a few counts. The chain has TRBV7-2 and TRBJ1-3; 8 nucleotides match TRBD1. CDR1 is SGHTA, CDR2 FQGNSA, per germline. The CDR3 runs to 15 residues. With V trimmed by 7 bases and J by 2 bases, 7 bases remained unmatched. The DNA for the CDR3 is TGTGCCAGCATCCTAAGGACAGGGACTGGAAACACCATATATTTT. Translation gives CASILRTGTGNTIYF.

The chain recombines TRBV19 with TRBJ2-1, with 14 bases lining up with TRBD2. V shed 4 bases and J 10 bases; nucleotides not matched to a gene: 9. The CDR3 runs to 16 residues. CDR1 and CDR2 (germline): LNHDA, SQIVND (reference sequence). The CDR3 region is CASSTRLAGGQGEQFF. CDR3 DNA: TGTGCCAGTAGTACCCGACTAGCGGGGGGGCAGGGGGAGCAGTTCTTC.

This chain links TRBV11-2 with TRBJ2-7; D possibly corresponds to TRBD2 (5 bases). V gave up 5 bases and J gave up 1 base, with 12 bases separating them. The length of the CDR3 is 14 residues. Germline CDR1 reads SGHAT; CDR2 reads FQNNGV. The CDR3: CASSAYSGSYEQYF. Written as DNA, the CDR3 is TGTGCCAGCAGCGCTTACAGCGGATCCTACGAGCAGTACTTC. Together with reference TRBV11-2 and TRBJ2-7, the CDR3 gives the full variable domain: EAGVAQSPRYKIIEKRQSVAFWCNPISGHATLYWYQQILGQGPKLLIQFQNNGVVDDSQLPKDRFSAERLKGVDSTLKIQPAKLEDSAVYLCASSAYSGSYEQYFGPGTRLTVT.

This chain connects TRBV10-3 to TRBJ2-5, with D uncertain. Germline loops: CDR1 ENHRY, CDR2 SYGVKD. With 8 bases removed from V and 1 base from J, the gap between germline ends came to 8 bases. This CDR3 has 12 residues. CDR3 nucleotides: TGTGCCATCTCGCAGGTCCAAGAGACCCAGTACTTC. Encoded protein: CAISQVQETQYF.